A few counts support the clone carrying this T cell receptor beta chain. The antigen is not known. TCRdb independently ran MiXCR on the reads; one entry per CDR3 protein. The table has 830,000 or so distinct CDR3 sequences, less than 35% seen once. This entry is derived from a study of T cell repertoires in cytomegalovirus infection. The CDR3 is made up of 15 amino acids. Unmatched junction bases numbered 4, after V lost 5 bases and J lost 2 bases. CDR1 and CDR2 (germline): DFQATT, SNEGSKA (reference sequence). The rearrangement joins TRBV20-1 to TRBJ2-6; 9 nucleotides align to TRBD1. Source: cultured CD8+ T cells from PBMCs, taken from culture after CMV antigen stimulation. The sequence was collected from a human donor in good health (CMV status not recorded). Some clones in this sample may be carry-over from other donors' samples. The CDR3 here is CSARQGVTGANVLTF. The CDR3, as DNA: TGCAGTGCTCGACAGGGGGTAACTGGGGCCAACGTCCTGACTTTC.